This entry concerns a single TCR beta chain. The antigen is unknown. This sample stems from a study of identical twins. Whole-study results and caveats: Low generation-probability sequences were in excess among twin-shared out-of-frame alpha sequences.

Germline values: CDR1 SEHNR, CDR2 FQNEAQ (reference sequence). The CDR3 totals 16 residues. Trimming removed 3 bases at V and 1 base at J, with 16 bases between. TCRdb re-derived calls from the 5' RACE reads in MiXCR, one entry per CDR3 protein. The table has a few hundred thousand distinct CDR3 sequences, 9.6% seen once. A further study also used this sample, focusing on yellow fever vaccine responses in identical twins. This second study notes: Each twin's T cell response to the vaccine was reported to look partly convergent and partly personalized.

The chain links TRBV7-9 to TRBJ2-7; D is undetermined. This clonotype originated in a woman aged 18-29 years in good health. Sequenced input: PBMCs. The CDR3 reads CASSFSPAAGSYEQYF. The DNA of the CDR3 is TGTGCCAGCAGCTTTTCCCCCGCGGCAGGTTCCTACGAGCAGTACTTC.